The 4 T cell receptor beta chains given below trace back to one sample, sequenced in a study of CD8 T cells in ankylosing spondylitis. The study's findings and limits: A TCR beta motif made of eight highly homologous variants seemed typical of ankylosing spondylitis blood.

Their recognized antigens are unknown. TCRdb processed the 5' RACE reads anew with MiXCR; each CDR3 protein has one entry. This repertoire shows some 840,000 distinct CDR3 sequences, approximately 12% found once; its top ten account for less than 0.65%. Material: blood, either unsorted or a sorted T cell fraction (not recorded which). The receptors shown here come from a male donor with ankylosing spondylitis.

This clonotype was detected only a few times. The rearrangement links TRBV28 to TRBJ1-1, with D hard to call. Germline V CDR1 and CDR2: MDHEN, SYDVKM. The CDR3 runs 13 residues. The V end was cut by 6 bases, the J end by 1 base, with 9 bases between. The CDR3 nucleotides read TGTGCCAGCAGCAAAGGGAAGAACACTGAAGCTTTCTTT. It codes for CASSKGKNTEAFF.

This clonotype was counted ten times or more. CDR3 region: CSARGASGQETQYF. CDR3 bases: TGCAGCGCCCGCGGGGCTAGCGGACAAGAGACCCAGTACTTC. The chain is built from TRBV29-1 and TRBJ2-5; 7 bases map to TRBD2. Trimming took 7 bases from V and 2 from J; bases not matched to a gene: 10. The CDR3 sequence is 14 residues long. The germline CDR1 and CDR2 sequences are SQVTM and ANQGSEA.

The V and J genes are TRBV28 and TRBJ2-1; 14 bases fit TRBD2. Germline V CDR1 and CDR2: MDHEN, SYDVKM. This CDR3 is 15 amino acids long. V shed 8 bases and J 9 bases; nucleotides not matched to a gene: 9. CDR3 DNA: TGTGCCAGCCGGACTAGCGGGGGGTTGGTGGGTGAGCAGTTCTTC. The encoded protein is CASRTSGGLVGEQFF.

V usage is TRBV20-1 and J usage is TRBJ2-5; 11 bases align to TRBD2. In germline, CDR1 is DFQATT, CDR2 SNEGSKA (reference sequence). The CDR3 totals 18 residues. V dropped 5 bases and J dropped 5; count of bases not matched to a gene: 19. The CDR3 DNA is TGCAGTGCTCCCGTTCTCTTAACTAGCGGGGGCCTCCGGGAGACCCAGTACTTC. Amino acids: CSAPVLLTSGGLRETQYF.